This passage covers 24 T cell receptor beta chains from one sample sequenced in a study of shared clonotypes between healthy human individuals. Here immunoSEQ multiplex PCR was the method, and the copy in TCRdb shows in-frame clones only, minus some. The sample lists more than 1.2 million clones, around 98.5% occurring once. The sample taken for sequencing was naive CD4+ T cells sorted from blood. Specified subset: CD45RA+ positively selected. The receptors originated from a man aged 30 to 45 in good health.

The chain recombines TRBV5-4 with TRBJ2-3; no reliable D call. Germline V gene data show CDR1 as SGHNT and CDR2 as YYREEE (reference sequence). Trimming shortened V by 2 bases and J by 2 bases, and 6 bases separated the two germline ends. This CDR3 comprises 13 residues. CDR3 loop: CASSFRVTDTQYF. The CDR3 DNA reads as TGTGCCAGCAGCTTCCGGGTCACAGATACGCAGTATTTT.

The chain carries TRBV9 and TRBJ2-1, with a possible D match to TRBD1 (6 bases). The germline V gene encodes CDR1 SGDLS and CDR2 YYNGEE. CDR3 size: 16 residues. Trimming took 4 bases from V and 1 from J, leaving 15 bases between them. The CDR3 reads CASSPTGSPSYNEQFF. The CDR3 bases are TGTGCCAGCAGCCCAACAGGGTCACCATCCTACAATGAGCAGTTCTTC.

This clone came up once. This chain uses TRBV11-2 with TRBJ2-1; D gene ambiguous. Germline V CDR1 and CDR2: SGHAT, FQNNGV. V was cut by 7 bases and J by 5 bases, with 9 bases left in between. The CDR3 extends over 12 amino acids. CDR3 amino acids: CASTGRNNEQFF. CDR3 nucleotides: TGTGCCAGCACCGGCAGAAACAATGAGCAGTTCTTC.

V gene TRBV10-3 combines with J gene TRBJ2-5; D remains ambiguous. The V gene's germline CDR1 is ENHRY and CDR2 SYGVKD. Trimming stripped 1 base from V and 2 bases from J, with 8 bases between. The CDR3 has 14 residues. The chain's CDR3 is CAISEFNLQETQYF. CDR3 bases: TGTGCCATCAGTGAGTTCAACCTGCAAGAGACCCAGTACTTC.

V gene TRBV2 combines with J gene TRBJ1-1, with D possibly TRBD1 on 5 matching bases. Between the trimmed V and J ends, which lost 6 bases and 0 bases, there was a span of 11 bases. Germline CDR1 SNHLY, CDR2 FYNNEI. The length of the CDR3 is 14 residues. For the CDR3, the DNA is TGTGCCAGCAGGGGGGACCTACTGAACACTGAAGCTTTCTTT. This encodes CASRGDLLNTEAFF.

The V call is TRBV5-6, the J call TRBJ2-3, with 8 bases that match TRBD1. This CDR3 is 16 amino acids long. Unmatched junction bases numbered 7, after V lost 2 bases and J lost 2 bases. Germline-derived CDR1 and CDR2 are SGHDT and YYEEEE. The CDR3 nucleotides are TGTGCCAGCAGCTTTGTCCGGACAGGGAACACAGATACGCAGTATTTT. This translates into CASSFVRTGNTDTQYF.

CDR3 sequence: CASSGRGITDTQYF. The CDR3 DNA is TGTGCCAGCAGTGGTAGGGGTATAACAGATACGCAGTATTTT. The gene calls are TRBV25-1 and TRBJ2-3; TRBD1 is a possible D gene (5 bases). V lost 4 bases and J lost 3, with 11 bases in between. CDR3 length equals 14 residues. The V gene's germline CDR1 is MGHDK and CDR2 SYGVNS.

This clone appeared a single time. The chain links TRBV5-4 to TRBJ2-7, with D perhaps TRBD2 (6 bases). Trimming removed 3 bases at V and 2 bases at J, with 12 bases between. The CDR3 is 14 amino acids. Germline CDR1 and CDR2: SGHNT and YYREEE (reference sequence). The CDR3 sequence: CASSSGTYAYEQYF. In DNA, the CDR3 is TGTGCCAGCAGCTCTGGGACTTATGCCTACGAGCAGTACTTC. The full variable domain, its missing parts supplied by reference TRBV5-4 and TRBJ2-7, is ETGVTQSPTHLIKTRGQQVTLRCSSQSGHNTVSWYQQALGQGPQFIFQYYREEENGRGNFPPRFSGLQFPNYSSELNVNALELDDSALYLCASSSGTYAYEQYFGPGTRLTVT.

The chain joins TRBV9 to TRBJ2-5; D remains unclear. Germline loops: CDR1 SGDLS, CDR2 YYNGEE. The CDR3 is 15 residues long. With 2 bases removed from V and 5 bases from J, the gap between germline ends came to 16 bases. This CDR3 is CASSVAATTRETQYF. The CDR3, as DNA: TGTGCCAGCAGCGTTGCAGCCACTACACGGGAGACCCAGTACTTC.

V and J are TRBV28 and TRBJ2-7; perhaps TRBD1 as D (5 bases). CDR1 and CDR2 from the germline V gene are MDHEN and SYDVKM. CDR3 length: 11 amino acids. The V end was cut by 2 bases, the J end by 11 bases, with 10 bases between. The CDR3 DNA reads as TGTGCCAGCAGTTTAGGGGCTATTAAGTACTTC. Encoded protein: CASSLGAIKYF.

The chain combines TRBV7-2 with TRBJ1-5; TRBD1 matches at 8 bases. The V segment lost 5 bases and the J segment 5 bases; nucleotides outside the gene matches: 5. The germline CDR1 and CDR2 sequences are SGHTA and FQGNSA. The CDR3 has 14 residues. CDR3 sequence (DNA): TGTGCCAGCAGCCCAGGGGGCACCTATCAGCCCCAGCATTTT. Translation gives CASSPGGTYQPQHF.

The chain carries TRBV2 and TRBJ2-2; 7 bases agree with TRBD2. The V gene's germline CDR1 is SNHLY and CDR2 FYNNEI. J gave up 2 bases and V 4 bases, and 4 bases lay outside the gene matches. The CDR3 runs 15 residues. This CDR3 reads CASSVLAANTGELFF. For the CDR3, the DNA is TGTGCCAGCAGTGTCCTAGCGGCCAACACCGGGGAGCTGTTTTTT.

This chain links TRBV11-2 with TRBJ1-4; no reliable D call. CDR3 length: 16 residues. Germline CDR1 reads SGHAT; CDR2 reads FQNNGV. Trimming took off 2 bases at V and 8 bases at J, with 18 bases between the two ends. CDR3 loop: CASSLWRPTGGEKLFF. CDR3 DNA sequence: TGTGCCAGCAGCTTATGGCGGCCTACGGGTGGGGAAAAACTGTTTTTT. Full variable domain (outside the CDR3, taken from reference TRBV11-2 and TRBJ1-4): EAGVAQSPRYKIIEKRQSVAFWCNPISGHATLYWYQQILGQGPKLLIQFQNNGVVDDSQLPKDRFSAERLKGVDSTLKIQPAKLEDSAVYLCASSLWRPTGGEKLFFGSGTQLSVL.

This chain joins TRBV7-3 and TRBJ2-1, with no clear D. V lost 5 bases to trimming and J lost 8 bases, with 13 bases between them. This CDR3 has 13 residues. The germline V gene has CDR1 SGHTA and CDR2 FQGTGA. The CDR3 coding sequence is TGTGCCAGCAGCGTCAACGTAGGTGATGAGCAGTTCTTC. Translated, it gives CASSVNVGDEQFF. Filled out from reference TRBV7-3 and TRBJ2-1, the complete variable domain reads GAGVSQTPSNKVTEKGKYVELRCDPISGHTALYWYRQSLGQGPEFLIYFQGTGAADDSGLPNDRFFAVRPEGSVSTLKIQRTERGDSAVYLCASSVNVGDEQFFGPGTRLTVL.

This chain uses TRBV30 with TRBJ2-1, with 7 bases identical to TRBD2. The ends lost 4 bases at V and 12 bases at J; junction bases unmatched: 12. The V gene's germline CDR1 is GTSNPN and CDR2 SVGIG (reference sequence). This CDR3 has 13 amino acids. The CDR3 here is CAWTTAGSGAQFF. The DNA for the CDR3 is TGTGCCTGGACGACAGCGGGGTCTGGGGCGCAGTTCTTC. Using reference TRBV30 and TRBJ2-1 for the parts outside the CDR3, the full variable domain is SQTIHQWPATLVQPVGSPLSLECTVEGTSNPNLYWYRQAAGRGLQLLFYSVGIGQISSEVPQNLSASRPQDRQFILSSKKLLLSDSGFYLCAWTTAGSGAQFFGPGTRLTVL.

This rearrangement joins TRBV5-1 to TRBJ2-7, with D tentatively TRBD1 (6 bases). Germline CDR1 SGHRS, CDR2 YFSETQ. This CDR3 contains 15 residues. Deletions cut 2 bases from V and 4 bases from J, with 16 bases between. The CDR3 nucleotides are TGCGCCAGCAGCTTAACAGGGAAATCGGAATACGAGCAGTACTTC. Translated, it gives CASSLTGKSEYEQYF.

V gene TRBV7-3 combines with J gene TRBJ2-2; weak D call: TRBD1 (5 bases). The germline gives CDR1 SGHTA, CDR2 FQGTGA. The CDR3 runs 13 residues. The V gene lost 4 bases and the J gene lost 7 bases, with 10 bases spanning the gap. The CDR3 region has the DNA TGTGCCAGCAGCTCTACAGGAGACGGGGAGCTGTTTTTT. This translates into CASSSTGDGELFF.

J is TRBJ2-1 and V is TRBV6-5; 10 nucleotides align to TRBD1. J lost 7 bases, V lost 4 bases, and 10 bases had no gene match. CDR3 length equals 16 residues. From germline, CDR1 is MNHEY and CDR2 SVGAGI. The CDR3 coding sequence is TGTGCCAGCAGTTCATCTAGACAGGGGGCTAGTAATGAGCAGTTCTTC. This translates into CASSSSRQGASNEQFF.

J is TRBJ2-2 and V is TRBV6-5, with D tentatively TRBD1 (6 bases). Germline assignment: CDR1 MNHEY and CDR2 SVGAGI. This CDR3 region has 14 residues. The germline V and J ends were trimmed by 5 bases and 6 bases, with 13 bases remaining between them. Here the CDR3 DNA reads TGTGCCAGCAGTCACAGGGATTTGGCCGGGGAGCTGTTTTTT. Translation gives CASSHRDLAGELFF.

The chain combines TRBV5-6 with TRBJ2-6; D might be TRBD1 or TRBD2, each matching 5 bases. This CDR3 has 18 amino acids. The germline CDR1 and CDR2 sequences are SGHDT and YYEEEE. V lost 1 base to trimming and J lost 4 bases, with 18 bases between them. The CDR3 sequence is CASSLRDRKLRGANVLTF. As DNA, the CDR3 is TGTGCCAGCAGCTTGCGGGACCGAAAGCTTCGAGGGGCCAACGTCCTGACTTTC.

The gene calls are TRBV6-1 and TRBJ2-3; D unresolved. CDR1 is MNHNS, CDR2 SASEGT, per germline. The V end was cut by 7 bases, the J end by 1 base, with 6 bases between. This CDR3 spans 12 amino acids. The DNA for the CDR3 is TGTGCCAGCAAGCCACGCACAGATACGCAGTATTTT. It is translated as CASKPRTDTQYF.

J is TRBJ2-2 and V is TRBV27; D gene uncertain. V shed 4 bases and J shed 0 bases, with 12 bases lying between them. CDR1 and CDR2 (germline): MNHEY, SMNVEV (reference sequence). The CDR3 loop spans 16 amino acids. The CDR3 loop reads CASSSHDGANTGELFF. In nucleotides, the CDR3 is TGTGCCAGCAGTTCACATGACGGCGCGAACACCGGGGAGCTGTTTTTT.

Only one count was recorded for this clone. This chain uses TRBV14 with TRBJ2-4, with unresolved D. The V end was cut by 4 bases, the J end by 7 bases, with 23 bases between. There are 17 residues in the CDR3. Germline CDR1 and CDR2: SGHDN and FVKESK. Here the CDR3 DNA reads TGTGCCAGCAGCCCACACCCTGGACGCAAAAATAGGAACATTCAGTACTTC. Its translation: CASSPHPGRKNRNIQYF.

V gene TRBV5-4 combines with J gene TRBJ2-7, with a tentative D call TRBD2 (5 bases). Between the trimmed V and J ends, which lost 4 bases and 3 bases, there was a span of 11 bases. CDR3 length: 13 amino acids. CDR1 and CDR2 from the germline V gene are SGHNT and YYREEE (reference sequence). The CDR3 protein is CASSTGVLYEQYF. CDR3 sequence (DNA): TGTGCCAGCAGCACCGGGGTCCTCTACGAGCAGTACTTC.